This TCR beta chain is drawn from a study of blood T cell repertoires in COVID-19. This CDR3 has 13 amino acids. Trimming removed 4 bases from V and 8 bases from J; junction bases left unmatched: 2. Germline V gene data show CDR1 as SGHVS and CDR2 as FNYEAQ. In the original processing: Estimation of nucleated cell counts was performed using reference gene primer amplification. Sequencing used immunoSEQ multiplex PCR; TCRdb keeps in-frame clones, though not all of them. Clonal size and the V and J genes are those of that table, whereas D and trimming came from the DNA. Among 100,000 to 150,000 clones listed, around 89% were seen once.

The V call is TRBV7-6, the J call TRBJ1-2; 12 nucleotides match TRBD1. Sample: peripheral blood. This receptor was obtained from a man in his fifties with acute or convalescent COVID-19. This CDR3 reads CASSWGQGAGYTF. CDR3 DNA sequence: TGTGCCAGCAGCTGGGGACAGGGGGCAGGCTACACCTTC. The full variable domain, with the rest looked up from reference TRBV7-6 and TRBJ1-2, is GAGVSQSPRYKVTKRGQDVALRCDPISGHVSLYWYRQALGQGPEFLTYFNYEAQQDKSGLPNDRFSAERPEGSISTLTIQRTEQRDSAMYRCASSWGQGAGYTFGSGTRLTVV.